The 9 T cell receptor beta chains presented below share a single source sample, sequenced in a study of T cell repertoires in cytomegalovirus infection. TCRdb redid the calling of the reads with MiXCR, one entry per CDR3 protein. The profile covers approximately 550,000 distinct CDR3 sequences, with 16% appearing a single time and 20% to 30% taken by the ten largest. Sequencing input: CD8+ T cells from PBMCs. These receptors all come from a human donor in good health (CMV status not recorded). Some clones in this sample may be carry-over from other donors' samples.

This clonotype showed up many times. A junction boundary mismatches the germline segment, possibly from a read error. DNA of the CDR3: TGCGCCAGCTCGATAAGAGGGAATGAGCAGTTCTTC. Amino acid sequence: CASSIRGNEQFF. The chain links TRBV19 to TRBJ2-1; D might be TRBD2 (5 bases). CDR1 and CDR2 from the germline V gene are LNHDA and SQIVND (reference sequence). The CDR3 length is 12 residues.

The chain combines TRBV20-1 with TRBJ2-2, with D hard to call. The CDR3 is 12 residues long. Germline CDR1 is DFQATT and CDR2 is SNEGSKA (reference sequence). V lost 5 bases, J lost 5 bases, and 9 bases lay in between. The CDR3 DNA follows: TGCAGTGCTTCCATCGGGACCGGGGAGCTGTTTTTT. Its protein is CSASIGTGELFF.

This clonotype was counted ten times or more. The CDR3 sequence is CASSRVGGFYNEQFF. In DNA, the CDR3 is TGTGCCAGCAGTCGGGTTGGAGGATTCTACAATGAGCAGTTCTTC. V gene TRBV12-3 or TRBV12-4 combines with J gene TRBJ2-1, with D perhaps matching TRBD2 (5 bases). V gave up 5 bases and J gave up 3 bases, with 14 bases separating them. The CDR3 spans 15 residues.

This clonotype has ten or more counts. The gene calls are TRBV5-5 and TRBJ2-5, with 9 bases identical to TRBD1. This CDR3 is 13 amino acids long. The V gene end was trimmed by 4 bases and the J gene end by 3 bases; junction bases not matched to a gene: 1. The germline V gene has CDR1 SGHKS and CDR2 YYEKEE (reference sequence). DNA of the CDR3: TGTGCCAGCAGCAGGGACAGGGAAGAGACCCAGTACTTC. The encoded protein is CASSRDREETQYF.

Remarks on this clonotype: A much larger clonotype is one base distant, so this may be a read error. The conserved phenylalanine or tryptophan normally closing the CDR3 is absent here, so this likely arose from a read error. The chain has TRBV9 and TRBJ2-7; the match to TRBD2 covers 7 bases. After removal of 2 bases from V and 3 bases from J, the junction contained 8 bases not matched to a gene. Germline values: CDR1 SGDLS, CDR2 YYNGEE. There are 15 residues in the CDR3. In DNA, the CDR3 is TGTGCCAGCAGCGTCGGAGATGCGGGAGTCTACGAGCAGTACTTA. Its translation: CASSVGDAGVYEQYL.

This clonotype was counted ten times or more. The genes are TRBV11-2 and TRBJ2-6, with 11 nucleotides matching TRBD1. This CDR3 region has 20 residues. Germline-derived CDR1 and CDR2 are SGHAT and FQNNGV. The trim removed 2 bases at V and 2 bases at J, leaving 11 bases unmatched. CDR3 amino acids: CASSLSLRTGGAAGANVLTF. DNA for the CDR3: TGTGCCAGCAGCTTATCCCTTAGGACAGGGGGCGCTGCTGGGGCCAACGTCCTGACTTTC.

The chain recombines TRBV11-2 with TRBJ2-4, with TRBD1 as a possible D gene (6 bases). The CDR3 runs 14 residues. CDR1 and CDR2 (germline): SGHAT, FQNNGV. Trimming took off 5 bases at V and 5 bases at J, with 13 bases between the two ends. This CDR3 reads CASSTSGEQNIQYF. In nucleotides, the CDR3 is TGTGCCAGCAGCACTTCAGGGGAGCAAAACATTCAGTACTTC.

This clonotype was observed many times. This sequence joins TRBV5-1 and TRBJ2-1; D is possibly TRBD2 (7 bases). Between the trimmed V and J ends, which lost 5 bases and 1 base, there was a span of 13 bases. Germline CDR1 and CDR2: SGHRS and YFSETQ. The CDR3 is 15 residues long. CDR3 sequence (DNA): TGCGCCAGCAGACCCCGGGGGGCATCCTACAATGAGCAGTTCTTC. Translation gives CASRPRGASYNEQFF.

This clonotype was seen a few times. The chain carries TRBV27 and TRBJ2-1; TRBD2 is a possible D gene (5 bases). CDR3 length: 14 residues. V was clipped by 3 bases and J by 8 bases, with 14 bases between them. In germline, CDR1 is MNHEY, CDR2 SMNVEV (reference sequence). CDR3 DNA sequence: TGTGCCAGCAGTTTTACTAGGGTGGTGGATGAGCAGTTCTTC. This translates into CASSFTRVVDEQFF.